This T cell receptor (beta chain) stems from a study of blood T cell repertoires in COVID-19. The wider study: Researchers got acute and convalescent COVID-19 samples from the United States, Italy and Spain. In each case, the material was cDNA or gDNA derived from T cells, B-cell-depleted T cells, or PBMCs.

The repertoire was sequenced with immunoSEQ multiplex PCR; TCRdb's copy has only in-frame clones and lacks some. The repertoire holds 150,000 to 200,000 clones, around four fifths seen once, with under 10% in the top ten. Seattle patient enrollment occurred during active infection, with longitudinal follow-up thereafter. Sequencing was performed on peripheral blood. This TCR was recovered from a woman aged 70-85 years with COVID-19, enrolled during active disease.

The CDR3: CASSPLETVYEQYF. CDR3 bases: TGTGCCAGCTCACCACTTGAGACAGTCTACGAGCAGTACTTC. The chain is built from TRBV18 and TRBJ2-7; D perhaps matches TRBD1 (5 bases). From germline, CDR1 is KGHSH and CDR2 LQKENI. V was cut by 1 base and J by 3 bases, with 10 bases left in between. The CDR3 sequence is 14 residues long.